The table lists the clone carrying this TCR beta chain with a count of one. Germline V gives CDR1 SGHDT, CDR2 YYEEEE. There are 14 residues in the CDR3. After removal of 4 bases from V and 8 bases from J, the junction contained 5 bases not matched to a gene. These data belong to a study of blood T cell repertoires in COVID-19. Study-wide context: T cells, B-cell-depleted T cells, or PBMCs supplied cDNA or gDNA.

It was during active infection that Seattle patients were enrolled and then longitudinally followed. Original analysis: Amplifying reference gene primers gave estimates of nucleated cell counts. Profiling relied on immunoSEQ multiplex PCR, and the TCRdb table lists in-frame clones only, not all of them. Clone size and V and J calls were adopted from that table, with D and trimming inferred from the DNA. There are approximately 440,000 clones in the sample; approximately 88% occur only once, and around an eighth lies in the top ten. Sequenced sample: peripheral blood. The chain employs TRBV5-6 and TRBJ1-4, with 10 bases that match TRBD1. The sequence derives from a woman aged 45-60 years with COVID-19, enrolled during active disease. The CDR3 DNA follows: TGTGCCAGCAGCCCCGGGACAGGGGAGGAAAAACTGTTTTTT. Translated, it gives CASSPGTGEEKLFF.